The 10 T cell receptor beta chains given below trace back to one sample, sequenced in a study of regulatory T cells in long-lasting Graves disease. Time point of the sample: newly diagnosed GD, antithyroid drugs for less than 3 months. PBMCs were the source of the RNA used for TCR sequencing. HTBI primers from iRepertoire and Arm-PCR of CDR3 regions yielded the TCR beta libraries. One entry per CDR3 protein, called by TCRdb with MiXCR from the multiplex PCR reads. Here the sample spans about 320,000 distinct CDR3 sequences, 18% being singletons. Sequences were derived from peripheral blood mononuclear cells (PBMCs), sampled at new diagnosis, from a patient treated with antithyroid drugs. The receptors come from a female donor with Graves disease.

The chain combines TRBV7-9 with TRBJ2-6; no reliable D call. The CDR3 is made up of 15 amino acids. Germline assignment: CDR1 SEHNR and CDR2 FQNEAQ (reference sequence). Trimming shortened V by 3 bases and J by 2 bases, and 8 bases separated the two germline ends. This CDR3 reads CASSLSDPGANVLTF. CDR3 nucleotide sequence: TGTGCCAGCAGCTTGTCAGACCCTGGGGCCAACGTCCTGACTTTC.

As concerns this clonotype: The junction departs from germline at one end; a sequencing error may be responsible. The CDR3 loop is CASSPGDRGSETQYF. DNA of the CDR3: TGCGCCAGCAGCCCAGGGGACAGGGGGTCGGAGACCCAGTACTTT. The chain has TRBV4-1 and TRBJ2-5; TRBD1 aligns across 11 bases. Germline V gives CDR1 MGHRA, CDR2 YSYEKL. CDR3 size: 15 residues.

The genes are TRBV7-8 and TRBJ2-7; TRBD2 aligns across 9 bases. There are 13 residues in the CDR3. V lost 3 bases to trimming and J lost 5 bases; unmatched junction nucleotides: 2. The germline gives CDR1 SGHVS, CDR2 FQNEAQ. CDR3: CASSFSGSHEQYF. The DNA for the CDR3 is TGTGCCAGCAGCTTTAGCGGGAGCCACGAGCAGTACTTC.

This clonotype was observed many times. The chain couples TRBV28 to TRBJ2-7; TRBD2 agrees at 10 bases. The CDR3 contains 15 residues. Germline V gene lookup returns CDR1 MDHEN and CDR2 SYDVKM. The J segment lost 6 bases and the V segment lost 3 bases, leaving 8 bases of the junction unmatched. CDR3 DNA sequence: TGTGCCAGCAGTTTCCTAGCGGGAGACCGCTCCGAGCAGTACTTC. Translating gives CASSFLAGDRSEQYF.

The chain recombines TRBV7-9 with TRBJ1-1; a weak D match, TRBD1 (6 bases). The ends were cut back, 3 bases at V and 6 bases at J, with 11 bases in the middle. Germline V gene lookup returns CDR1 SEHNR and CDR2 FQNEAQ (reference sequence). The length of the CDR3 is 13 residues. This CDR3 reads CASSFRGEPEAFF. The CDR3 DNA follows: TGTGCCAGCAGCTTCAGGGGAGAGCCTGAAGCTTTCTTT.

The sample holds a few counts of this clonotype. The chain carries TRBV29-1 and TRBJ2-7, with TRBD2 matching over 7 bases. The CDR3 spans 12 residues. The V segment lost 7 bases and the J segment 2 bases; nucleotides outside the gene matches: 5. Per the germline V gene, CDR1 is SQVTM and CDR2 is ANQGSEA. The CDR3 sequence: CSARRGTYEQYF. In nucleotides, the CDR3 is TGCAGCGCAAGGCGGGGGACCTACGAGCAGTACTTC.

This clonotype was counted many times. The V and J genes are TRBV20-1 and TRBJ2-4; D not resolved. Germline V lookup: CDR1 DFQATT, CDR2 SNEGSKA (reference sequence). V lost 4 bases, J lost 2 bases, and 9 bases lay in between. CDR3 size: 13 residues. The CDR3 bases are TGCAGTGCTATGAAGGATTCCAAAAACATTCAGTACTTC. Amino acids: CSAMKDSKNIQYF.

This clonotype was recorded at least ten times. CDR3 sequence reads: CASSEGLGAQYF. As DNA, the CDR3 is TGTGCCAGCAGCGAGGGTTTGGGTGCCCAGTACTTC. The rearrangement uses TRBV9 and TRBJ2-5, with D unresolved. CDR1 is SGDLS and CDR2 is YYNGEE in the germline V gene. This CDR3 has 12 residues. V was clipped by 3 bases and J by 9 bases, with 12 bases between them.

This clonotype was seen many times. The chain has TRBV29-1 and TRBJ2-7, with D unresolved. In germline, CDR1 is SQVTM, CDR2 ANQGSEA. Trimming took 4 bases from V and 7 from J, leaving 11 bases between them. The CDR3 spans 11 residues. The CDR3 DNA is TGCAGCGTTGCGGATCTTTTGGAGCAGTACTTC. It yields the protein CSVADLLEQYF.

This clonotype was seen ten or more times. V is TRBV5-5 and J is TRBJ1-5; 8 bases map to TRBD1. This CDR3 is built from 16 residues. The junction had 10 bases not matched to a gene; V was cut back by 2 bases and J by 6 bases. Germline CDR1 is SGHKS and CDR2 is YYEKEE (reference sequence). In nucleotides, the CDR3 is TGTGCCAGCAGCTTCTCCTCATTTACAGGGGGTCAGCCCCAGCATTTT. Its protein product is CASSFSSFTGGQPQHF.